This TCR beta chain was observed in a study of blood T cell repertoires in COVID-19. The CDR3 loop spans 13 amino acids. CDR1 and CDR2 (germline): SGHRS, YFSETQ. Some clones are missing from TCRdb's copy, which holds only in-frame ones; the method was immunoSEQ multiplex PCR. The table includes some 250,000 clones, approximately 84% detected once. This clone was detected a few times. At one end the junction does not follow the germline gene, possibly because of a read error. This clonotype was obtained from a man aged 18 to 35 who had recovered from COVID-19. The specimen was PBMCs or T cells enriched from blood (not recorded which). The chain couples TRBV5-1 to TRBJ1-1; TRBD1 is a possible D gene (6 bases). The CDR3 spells CASSLVGATEAFF. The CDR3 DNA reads TGCGCCAGCAGTTTGGTGGGGGCCACTGAAGCTTTCTTT.